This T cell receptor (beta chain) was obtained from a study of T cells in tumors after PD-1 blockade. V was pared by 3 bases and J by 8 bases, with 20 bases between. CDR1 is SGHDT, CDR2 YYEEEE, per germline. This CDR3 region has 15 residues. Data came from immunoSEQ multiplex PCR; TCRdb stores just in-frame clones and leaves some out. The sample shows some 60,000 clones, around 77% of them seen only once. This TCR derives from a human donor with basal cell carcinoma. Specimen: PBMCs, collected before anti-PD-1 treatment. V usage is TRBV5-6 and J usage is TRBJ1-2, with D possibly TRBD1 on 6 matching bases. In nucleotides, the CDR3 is TGTGCCAGCAGCTGGCAGCTACAGGGAACTCGGGGCTACACCTTC. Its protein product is CASSWQLQGTRGYTF.